The 24 T cell receptor beta chains presented below share a single source sample, sequenced in a study of Ad26.COV2.S vaccination and SARS-CoV-2 variants. Sequenced by immunoSEQ multiplex PCR; TCRdb stores in-frame clones only, minus some. The profile shows roughly 400,000 clones, roughly 87% of them singletons. Treatment reported: around 19 received Ad26.COV2.S at low or high dose, single or two shots; 5 received placebo; per-sample allocation not given. The samples date from day 63 after the first vaccine or placebo injection. This specimen consisted of peripheral blood, obtained in a trial of Ad26.COV2.S vaccine versus placebo. These receptors originate from a person aged 18-60 years who received the Ad26.COV2.S COVID-19 vaccine or a placebo.

The gene calls are TRBV11-1 and TRBJ2-1, with 8 bases aligning to TRBD2. CDR3 size: 16 residues. The V gene's germline CDR1 is SGHAT and CDR2 FQDESV (reference sequence). V lost 5 bases, J lost 1 base, and 7 bases stayed unmatched. DNA for the CDR3: TGTGCCAGCAGCCTCCGGGGGGGAAGGTCCTACAATGAGCAGTTCTTC. It yields the protein CASSLRGGRSYNEQFF.

This clone was observed once. The rearrangement uses TRBV3-1 (or the pseudogene TRBV3-2) and TRBJ2-7, with D perhaps matching TRBD2 (6 bases). Germline V gene sequence: CDR1 LGHDT, CDR2 YNNKEL (reference sequence). Trimming cost V 1 base and J 6 bases, with 16 bases left between them. The CDR3 contains 15 residues. CDR3 coding DNA: TGTGCCAGCAGCCAAGCCGGCGGGATTGGGGGCGAGCAGTACTTC. It translates to CASSQAGGIGGEQYF.

This rearrangement joins TRBV7-3 to TRBJ1-2; D gene ambiguous. Trimming removed 5 bases at V and 4 bases at J, with 11 bases between. CDR1 and CDR2 from the germline V gene are SGHTA and FQGTGA. This CDR3 contains 13 residues. The CDR3 DNA reads as TGTGCCAGCAGCCTTGACCAGCGCTATGGCTACACCTTC. Protein product: CASSLDQRYGYTF.

The chain combines TRBV27 with TRBJ2-7; 12 bases align to TRBD2. Trimming removed 3 bases from V and 5 bases from J; junction bases left unmatched: 5. The CDR3 is made up of 15 amino acids. Germline CDR1 reads MNHEY; CDR2 reads SMNVEV (reference sequence). The CDR3 DNA follows: TGTGCCAGCAGTTTTCTAGCGGGAGGGACGGACGAGCAGTACTTC. It codes for CASSFLAGGTDEQYF.

The chain is built from TRBV6-1 and TRBJ2-5, with TRBD1 matching over 11 bases. Germline-derived CDR1 and CDR2 are MNHNS and SASEGT. The CDR3 spans 15 residues. V shed 3 bases, J shed 4 bases, and the junction held 4 bases outside the gene matches. The DNA for the CDR3 is TGTGCCAGCAGTGACACCGGGACAGGGGGAGAGACCCAGTACTTC. It encodes CASSDTGTGGETQYF.

The genes are TRBV27 and TRBJ2-7, with 8 bases aligning to TRBD1. Trimming cost V 5 bases and J 4 bases; bases outside gene matches: 10. CDR1 and CDR2 from the germline V gene are MNHEY and SMNVEV (reference sequence). The CDR3 is 15 amino acids. The CDR3 DNA sequence: TGTGCCAGCAGTCCACAGGACAGGGTAGAATACGAGCAGTACTTC. This sequence encodes CASSPQDRVEYEQYF.

The chain employs TRBV7-6 and TRBJ1-5; 10 bases match TRBD1. CDR3 length: 14 amino acids. Germline V gene sequence: CDR1 SGHVS, CDR2 FNYEAQ. The J segment lost 6 bases and the V segment lost 4 bases, leaving 3 bases of the junction unmatched. The CDR3 coding sequence is TGTGCCAGCAGCTATGGGACAGGGGTTCAGCCCCAGCATTTT. It is translated as CASSYGTGVQPQHF.

This chain uses TRBV24-1 with TRBJ2-1, with 11 bases that match TRBD2. The trim removed 3 bases at V and 1 base at J, leaving 4 bases unmatched. The CDR3 runs to 17 residues. Germline V gene data show CDR1 as KGHDR and CDR2 as SFDVKD. CDR3 DNA sequence: TGTGCCACCAGTGATACTAGCGGGAGAAGGTCCTACAATGAGCAGTTCTTC. Translating it yields CATSDTSGRRSYNEQFF.

The genes are TRBV7-9 and TRBJ2-7; D unclear. Trimming pared 1 base from V and 7 bases from J, leaving 17 bases between. Germline values: CDR1 SEHNR, CDR2 FQNEAQ (reference sequence). This CDR3 region has 15 residues. Written as DNA, the CDR3 is TGTGCCAGCAGCTTAGGAGCCCCCACGAATGGGGAGCAGTACTTC. Protein: CASSLGAPTNGEQYF.

The chain employs TRBV7-2 and TRBJ2-1, with 8 bases fitting TRBD1. J lost 2 bases, V lost 2 bases, and 8 bases had no gene match. CDR1 is SGHTA and CDR2 is FQGNSA in the germline V gene. This CDR3 region has 17 residues. The CDR3 sequence is CASSLPPGTGPYNEQFF. As DNA, the CDR3 is TGTGCCAGCAGCTTACCCCCCGGGACAGGCCCCTACAATGAGCAGTTCTTC.

Only one count was recorded for this clone. Here the CDR3 DNA reads TGTGCCAGCAGTTTAACGACAGGGGGCCAAAACATTCAGTACTTC. This sequence encodes CASSLTTGGQNIQYF. The genes are TRBV27 and TRBJ2-4; 10 bases align to TRBD1. This CDR3 is built from 15 residues. CDR1 is MNHEY and CDR2 is SMNVEV in the germline V gene (reference sequence). V lost 2 bases, J lost 5 bases, and 3 bases stayed unmatched.

The chain combines TRBV11-3 with TRBJ2-3; no definite D call. This CDR3 comprises 12 residues. Germline V gene sequence: CDR1 SGHNT, CDR2 YENEEA. V lost 5 bases to trimming and J lost 2 bases, with 5 bases between them. The CDR3 sequence is CASSGNTDTQYF. In DNA, the CDR3 is TGTGCCAGCAGCGGAAACACAGATACGCAGTATTTT.

The chain recombines TRBV28 with TRBJ1-4; 7 bases line up with TRBD1. The germline CDR1 and CDR2 sequences are MDHEN and SYDVKM. The CDR3 is 13 residues long. V shed 4 bases, J shed 14 bases, and the junction held 10 bases outside the gene matches. CDR3: CASSSTVIRGLFF. The CDR3 nucleotides read TGTGCCAGCAGTTCGACGGTAATCAGGGGGCTGTTTTTT.

The chain combines TRBV6-5 with TRBJ2-2, with TRBD1 matching 10 bases. This CDR3 has 14 amino acids. Per the germline V gene, CDR1 is MNHEY and CDR2 is SVGAGI. Trimming took 7 bases from V and 3 from J; bases not matched to a gene: 2. This CDR3 is CASTGQGDTGELFF. The CDR3 DNA reads TGTGCCAGCACCGGACAGGGGGACACCGGGGAGCTGTTTTTT.

The CDR3 coding sequence is TGTGCCAGCGGGAGGTTCGAGCAGTACTTC. Amino acids: CASGRFEQYF. This chain uses TRBV28 with TRBJ2-7, with D tentatively TRBD2 (6 bases). V lost 8 bases and J lost 6, with 8 bases in between. The germline gives CDR1 MDHEN, CDR2 SYDVKM. The CDR3 runs 10 residues. Full variable domain (outside the CDR3, taken from reference TRBV28 and TRBJ2-7): DVKVTQSSRYLVKRTGEKVFLECVQDMDHENMFWYRQDPGLGLRLIYFSYDVKMKEKGDIPEGYSVSREKKERFSLILESASTNQTSMYLCASGRFEQYFGPGTRLTVT.

A note on this clone: At one end the junction does not follow the germline gene, possibly because of a read error. The chain has TRBV5-1 and TRBJ1-4; possible D gene TRBD1, 5 bases. Germline V gene sequence: CDR1 SGHRS, CDR2 YFSETQ. The CDR3 spans 15 residues. CDR3 residues: CASNLGQQFNEKLFF. CDR3 sequence (DNA): TGCGCCAGCAACTTGGGGCAGCAGTTTAATGAAAAACTGTTTTTT.

J is TRBJ1-2 and V is TRBV18, with a weak D call TRBD1 (6 bases). Germline-derived CDR1 and CDR2 are KGHSH and LQKENI. Trimming took 7 bases from V and 5 from J, leaving 8 bases between them. The CDR3 loop spans 11 amino acids. The CDR3 sequence is CASLGGYGYTF. The CDR3 DNA sequence: TGTGCCAGCTTAGGGGGATATGGCTACACCTTC.

Regarding this clone: This specimen includes other DNA sequences encoding the same CDR3. The rearrangement uses TRBV27 and TRBJ2-1, with 16 bases aligning to TRBD2. Germline CDR1 and CDR2: MNHEY and SMNVEV (reference sequence). CDR3 length: 15 amino acids. J lost 9 bases, V lost 5 bases, and 4 bases had no gene match. The CDR3 loop is CASSPGTSGRGEQFF. The CDR3 coding sequence is TGTGCCAGCAGTCCAGGGACTAGCGGGAGGGGTGAGCAGTTCTTC.

The J gene is TRBJ2-3, the V gene TRBV30; D is ambiguous. Germline V gene data show CDR1 as GTSNPN and CDR2 as SVGIG (reference sequence). The CDR3 is 12 residues long. Trimming left V 1 base short and J 4 bases short, with 6 bases between. The CDR3 spells CAWSEDADTQYF. CDR3 coding DNA: TGTGCCTGGAGTGAGGATGCAGATACGCAGTATTTT.

The chain links TRBV18 to TRBJ2-1; 7 nucleotides agree with TRBD1. The germline V gene has CDR1 KGHSH and CDR2 LQKENI. After removal of 2 bases from V and 4 bases from J, the junction contained 11 bases not matched to a gene. The CDR3 runs to 17 residues. This chain's CDR3 is CASSPALRGLGYNEQFF. The CDR3 coding sequence is TGTGCCAGCTCACCAGCGTTAAGGGGGCTGGGATACAATGAGCAGTTCTTC. The whole variable domain, filled in from reference TRBV18 and TRBJ2-1, reads NAGVMQNPRHLVRRRGQEARLRCSPMKGHSHVYWYRQLPEEGLKFMVYLQKENIIDESGMPKERFSAEFPKEGPSILRIQQVVRGDSAAYFCASSPALRGLGYNEQFFGPGTRLTVL.

As to this clone: This specimen includes other DNA sequences encoding the same CDR3. This chain joins TRBV4-3 and TRBJ1-1; D perhaps matches TRBD1 (5 bases). Trimming cost V 0 bases and J 5 bases, with 7 bases left between them. This CDR3 has 13 amino acids. Germline CDR1 and CDR2: LGHNA and YSLEER. The CDR3 DNA sequence: TGCGCCAGCAGCCAAGATCGGGGGACTGAAGCTTTCTTT. Encoded protein: CASSQDRGTEAFF.

The CDR3 DNA sequence: TGTGCCAGCAGCTTAAGCGGGCCAGATACGCAGTATTTT. This codes for CASSLSGPDTQYF. This chain links TRBV11-2 with TRBJ2-3, with D perhaps matching TRBD2 (6 bases). The CDR3 has 13 amino acids. Trimming left V 2 bases short and J 4 bases short, with 7 bases between. CDR1 and CDR2 from the germline V gene are SGHAT and FQNNGV. The entire variable domain, with the rest obtained from reference TRBV11-2 and TRBJ2-3, is as follows: EAGVAQSPRYKIIEKRQSVAFWCNPISGHATLYWYQQILGQGPKLLIQFQNNGVVDDSQLPKDRFSAERLKGVDSTLKIQPAKLEDSAVYLCASSLSGPDTQYFGPGTRLTVL.

J is TRBJ2-1 and V is TRBV2; possible D gene TRBD1, 6 bases. The CDR3 spans 15 residues. Germline V CDR1 and CDR2: SNHLY, FYNNEI. Trimming shortened V by 6 bases and J by 1 base, and 13 bases separated the two germline ends. The CDR3 spells CASRMRTESYNEQFF. Here the CDR3 DNA reads TGTGCCAGCAGGATGCGGACAGAATCCTACAATGAGCAGTTCTTC.

A single count supports this clone. The chain links TRBV5-6 to TRBJ2-5; D is possibly TRBD1 (5 bases). The CDR3 runs to 14 residues. From germline, CDR1 is SGHDT and CDR2 YYEEEE. The V end lost 2 bases, the J end lost 7 bases, and 15 bases lay between the germline ends. Here the CDR3 DNA reads TGTGCCAGCAGCTTAGGGGTCCTAAAGGTGACCCAGTACTTC. Its protein product is CASSLGVLKVTQYF. The variable domain in full, with the rest retrieved from reference TRBV5-6 and TRBJ2-5, is DAGVTQSPTHLIKTRGQQVTLRCSPKSGHDTVSWYQQALGQGPQFIFQYYEEEERQRGNFPDRFSGHQFPNYSSELNVNALLLGDSALYLCASSLGVLKVTQYFGPGTRLLVL.